This T cell receptor (beta chain) was profiled in a study of T cell changes during pregnancy in multiple sclerosis. Libraries were prepared by immunoSEQ multiplex PCR; TCRdb keeps only in-frame clonotypes and omits some of them. The sample has 35,000 to 50,000 clones; approximately 91% are singletons. V lost 5 bases and J lost 6, with 16 bases in between. There are 14 residues in the CDR3. Germline values: CDR1 SGHAT, CDR2 FQNNGV. This sample comprised CD4+ T cells from peripheral blood mononuclear cells, obtained after pregnancy. The clonotype comes from a female donor in good health, enrolled as a control in a pregnancy study. This chain links TRBV11-2 with TRBJ2-5; tentatively, D is TRBD2 (6 bases). For the CDR3, the DNA is TGTGCCAGCAGCCCTCGGGGGTTGGGAAAGACCCAGTACTTC. Protein: CASSPRGLGKTQYF.